This TCR beta chain was sequenced during a study of blood T cells in healthy people across ages. Study findings and constraints: Roughly linear declines in TCR beta diversity per million T cells occurred with age. The lack of PBMC sorting stopped any conclusive naive versus antigen-experienced comparison. Naive T cell percentage by flow cytometry tracked strongly with beta diversity.

In regard to this clonotype: Its target is not known.

Through a sample-barcoded 5' primer and a J-beta primer mix, a second PCR was run for about 7 to 12 cycles. TCRdb recomputed calls from the 5' RACE reads with MiXCR, one row per CDR3 protein. This sample has some 900,000 distinct CDR3 sequences, with about 44% found just once. Per the germline V gene, CDR1 is LGHDT and CDR2 is YNNKEL (reference sequence). The CDR3 length is 18 residues. Trimming at V came to 0 bases and at J to 3 bases, leaving 9 bases not matched to a gene. The authors drew 8 to 10 milliliters of peripheral blood from each donor. The sequencing sample was made of blood. The chain has TRBV3-1 and TRBJ2-3; 10 positions match TRBD2. This TCR was sampled from a man younger than 45 in good health. The CDR3 region is CASSQDASGGGRTDTQYF. CDR3 in DNA: TGTGCCAGCAGCCAAGATGCTAGCGGGGGCGGGAGAACAGATACGCAGTATTTT.